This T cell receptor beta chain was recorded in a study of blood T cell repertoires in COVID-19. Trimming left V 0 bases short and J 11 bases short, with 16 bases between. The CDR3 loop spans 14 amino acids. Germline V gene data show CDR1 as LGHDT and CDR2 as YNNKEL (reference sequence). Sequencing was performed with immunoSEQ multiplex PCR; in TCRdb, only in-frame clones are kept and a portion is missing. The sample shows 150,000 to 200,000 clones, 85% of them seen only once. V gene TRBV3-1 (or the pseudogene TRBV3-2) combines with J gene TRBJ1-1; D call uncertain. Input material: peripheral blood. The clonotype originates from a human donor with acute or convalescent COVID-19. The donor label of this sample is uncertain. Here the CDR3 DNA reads TGTGCCAGCAGCCAAGATCAAAGGAGGGAAAGGGCTTTCTTT. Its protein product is CASSQDQRRERAFF.